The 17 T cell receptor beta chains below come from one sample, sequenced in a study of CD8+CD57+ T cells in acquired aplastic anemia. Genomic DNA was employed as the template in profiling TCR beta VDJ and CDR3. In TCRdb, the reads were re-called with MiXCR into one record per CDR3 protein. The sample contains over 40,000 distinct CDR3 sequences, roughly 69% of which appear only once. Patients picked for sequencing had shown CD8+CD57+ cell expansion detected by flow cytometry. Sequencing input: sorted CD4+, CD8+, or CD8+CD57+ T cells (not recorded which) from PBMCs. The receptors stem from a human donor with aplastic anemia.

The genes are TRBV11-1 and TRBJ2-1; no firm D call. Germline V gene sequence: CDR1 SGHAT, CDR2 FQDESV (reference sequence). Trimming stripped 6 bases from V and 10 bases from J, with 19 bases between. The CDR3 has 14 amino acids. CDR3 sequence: CASRLGYPLSEQFF. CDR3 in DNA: TGTGCCAGCAGGCTAGGGTACCCCCTCTCAGAGCAGTTCTTC. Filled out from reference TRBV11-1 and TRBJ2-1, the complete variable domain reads EAEVAQSPRYKITEKSQAVAFWCDPISGHATLYWYRQILGQGPELLVQFQDESVVDDSQLPKDRFSAERLKGVDSTLKIQPAELGDSAMYLCASRLGYPLSEQFFGPGTRLTVL.

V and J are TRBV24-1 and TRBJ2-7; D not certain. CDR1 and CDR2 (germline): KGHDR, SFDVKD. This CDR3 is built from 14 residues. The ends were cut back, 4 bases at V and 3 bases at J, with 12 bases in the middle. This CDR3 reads CATSDAGSSYEQYF. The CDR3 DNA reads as TGTGCCACCAGTGACGCCGGGTCCAGCTACGAGCAGTACTTC.

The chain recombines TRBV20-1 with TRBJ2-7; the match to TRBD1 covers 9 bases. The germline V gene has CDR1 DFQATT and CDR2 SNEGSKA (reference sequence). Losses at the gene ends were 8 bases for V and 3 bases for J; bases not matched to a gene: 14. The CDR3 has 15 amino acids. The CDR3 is CSTTKGTGSFYEQYF. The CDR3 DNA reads TGCAGTACTACCAAGGGGACAGGGAGCTTCTACGAGCAGTACTTC.

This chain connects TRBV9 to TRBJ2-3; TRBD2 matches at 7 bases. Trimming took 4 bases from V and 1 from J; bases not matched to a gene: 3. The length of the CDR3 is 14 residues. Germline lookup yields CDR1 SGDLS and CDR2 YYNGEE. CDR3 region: CASSLGLRTDTQYF. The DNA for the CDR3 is TGTGCCAGCAGCCTGGGACTACGCACAGATACGCAGTATTTT.

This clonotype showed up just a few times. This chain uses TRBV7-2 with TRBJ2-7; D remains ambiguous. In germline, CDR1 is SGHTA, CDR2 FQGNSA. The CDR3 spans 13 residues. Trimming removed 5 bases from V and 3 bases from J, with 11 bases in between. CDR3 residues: CASSPQISYEQYF. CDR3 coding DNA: TGTGCCAGCAGCCCCCAGATTAGCTACGAGCAGTACTTC.

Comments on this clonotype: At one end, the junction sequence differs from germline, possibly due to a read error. CDR3 region: CARSVGLNTAAFF. The CDR3 DNA follows: TGTGCCCGGAGTGTAGGGTTGAACACTGCAGCTTTCTTT. V gene TRBV30 combines with J gene TRBJ1-1, with no clear D. This CDR3 spans 13 amino acids. Germline CDR1 is GTSNPN and CDR2 is SVGIG (reference sequence).

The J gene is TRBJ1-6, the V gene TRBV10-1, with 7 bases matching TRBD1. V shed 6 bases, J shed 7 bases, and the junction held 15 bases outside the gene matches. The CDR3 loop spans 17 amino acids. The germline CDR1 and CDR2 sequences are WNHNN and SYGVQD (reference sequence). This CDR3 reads CASSQDREQTGNSPLHF. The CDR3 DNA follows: TGCGCCAGCAGCCAAGACAGGGAACAAACGGGGAATTCACCCCTCCACTTT.

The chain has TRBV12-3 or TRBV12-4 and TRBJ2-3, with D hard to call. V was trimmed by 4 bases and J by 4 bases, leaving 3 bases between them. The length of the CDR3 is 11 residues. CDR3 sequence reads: CASSWADTQYF. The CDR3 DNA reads TGTGCCAGCAGTTGGGCAGATACGCAGTATTTT.

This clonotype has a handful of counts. The CDR3 loop is CSARQPKGNSPLHF. The CDR3, as DNA: TGCAGTGCTAGACAGCCCAAGGGGAATTCACCCCTCCACTTT. The V gene is TRBV20-1, the J gene TRBJ1-6; D perhaps matches TRBD1 (5 bases). The CDR3 consists of 14 residues. V lost 2 bases and J lost 7, with 12 bases in between. Germline lookup yields CDR1 DFQATT and CDR2 SNEGSKA (reference sequence).

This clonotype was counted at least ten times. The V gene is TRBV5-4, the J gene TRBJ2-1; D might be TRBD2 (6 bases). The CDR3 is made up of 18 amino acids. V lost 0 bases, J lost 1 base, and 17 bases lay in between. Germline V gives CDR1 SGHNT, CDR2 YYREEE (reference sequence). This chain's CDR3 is CASSLVWGGARSYNEQFF. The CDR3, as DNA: TGTGCCAGCAGCTTGGTGTGGGGCGGGGCTAGATCCTACAATGAGCAGTTCTTC.

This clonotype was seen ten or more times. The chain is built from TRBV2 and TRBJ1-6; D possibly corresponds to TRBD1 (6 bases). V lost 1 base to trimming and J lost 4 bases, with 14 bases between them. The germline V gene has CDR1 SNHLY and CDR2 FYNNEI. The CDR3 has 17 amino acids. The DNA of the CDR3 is TGTGCCAGCAGTGAAGACCTACAGGGATTTTATAATTCACCCCTCCACTTT. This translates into CASSEDLQGFYNSPLHF.

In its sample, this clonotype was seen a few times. The chain's CDR3 is CASMLAGVIISTDTQYF. CDR3 nucleotides: TGTGCCAGCATGCTAGCGGGGGTGATCATTAGCACAGATACGCAGTATTTT. The V gene is TRBV11-1, the J gene TRBJ2-3, with 10 bases matching TRBD2. The CDR3 loop spans 17 amino acids. Trimming at V came to 7 bases and at J to 0 bases, leaving 10 bases not matched to a gene. CDR1 and CDR2 (germline): SGHAT, FQDESV (reference sequence). The full variable domain, with the rest looked up from reference TRBV11-1 and TRBJ2-3, is EAEVAQSPRYKITEKSQAVAFWCDPISGHATLYWYRQILGQGPELLVQFQDESVVDDSQLPKDRFSAERLKGVDSTLKIQPAELGDSAMYLCASMLAGVIISTDTQYFGPGTRLTVL.

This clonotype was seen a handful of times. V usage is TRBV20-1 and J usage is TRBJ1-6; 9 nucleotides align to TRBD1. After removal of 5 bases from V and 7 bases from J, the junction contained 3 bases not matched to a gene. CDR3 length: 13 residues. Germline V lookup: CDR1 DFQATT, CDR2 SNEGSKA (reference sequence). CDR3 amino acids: CSAPDRGNSPLHF. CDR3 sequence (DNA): TGCAGTGCTCCCGACAGGGGGAATTCACCCCTCCACTTT.

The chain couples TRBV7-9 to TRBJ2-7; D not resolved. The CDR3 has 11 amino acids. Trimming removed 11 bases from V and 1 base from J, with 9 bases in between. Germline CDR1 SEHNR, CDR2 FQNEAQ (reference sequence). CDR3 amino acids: CAGVGSYEQYF. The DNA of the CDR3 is TGTGCCGGCGTTGGTTCCTACGAGCAGTACTTC.

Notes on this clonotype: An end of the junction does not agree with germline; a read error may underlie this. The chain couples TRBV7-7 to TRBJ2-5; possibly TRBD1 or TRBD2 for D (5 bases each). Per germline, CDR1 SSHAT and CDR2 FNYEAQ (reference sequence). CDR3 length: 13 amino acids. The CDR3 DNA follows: TGTGCTAGCAGGGACCAGGTCCAAGAGACCCAGTACTTC. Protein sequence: CASRDQVQETQYF.

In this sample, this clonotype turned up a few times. In nucleotides, the CDR3 is TGTGCCATCAGTGAGTCCCTTGAGAAAGCTTTCTTT. Protein product: CAISESLEKAFF. The V gene is TRBV10-3, the J gene TRBJ1-1, with no clear D. CDR1 is ENHRY and CDR2 is SYGVKD in the germline V gene. The CDR3 loop spans 12 amino acids. V was trimmed by 0 bases and J by 9 bases, leaving 8 bases between them.

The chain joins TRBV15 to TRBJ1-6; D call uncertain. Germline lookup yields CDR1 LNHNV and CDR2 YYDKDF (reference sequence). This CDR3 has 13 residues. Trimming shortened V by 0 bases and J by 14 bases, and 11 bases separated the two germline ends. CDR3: CATSRDEGGALHF. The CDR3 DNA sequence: TGTGCCACCAGCAGAGATGAGGGTGGGGCCCTCCACTTT.